Sequencing of this T cell receptor beta chain was carried out in a study of PD-1 and CTLA-4 blockade in melanoma. The CDR3 contains 13 residues. In germline, CDR1 is MNHEY, CDR2 SVGAGI. V was cut by 5 bases and J by 8 bases, with 15 bases left in between. Using immunoSEQ multiplex PCR, the repertoire was profiled, and TCRdb retains in-frame clones only, with some absent. The data show about 31,000 clones, 85% to 95% seen once. The rearrangement uses TRBV6-5 and TRBJ1-2; TRBD1 might be the D (6 bases). This TCR was sampled from a human donor with melanoma. The sequences come from CD8+ T cells from peripheral blood, collected from a patient given anti-PD-1 treatment. CDR3 sequence: CASSHRDIWGYTF. The CDR3 region has the DNA TGTGCCAGCAGTCACAGGGACATATGGGGCTACACCTTC.